These 25 T cell receptor beta chains share one sample of origin, sequenced in a study of blood T cell repertoires in COVID-19. The repertoire was sequenced with immunoSEQ multiplex PCR; TCRdb's copy has only in-frame clones and lacks some. The sample shows about 250,000 clones, around nine tenths of them seen only once. Sequencing used peripheral blood. These receptors originate from a woman in her thirties or forties who had recovered from COVID-19.

This clone came up a few times. The CDR3 reads CASSLRTRVGNQPQHF. The CDR3 DNA reads TGTGCCAGCAGCTTGAGGACCAGGGTGGGCAATCAGCCCCAGCATTTT. The V call is TRBV5-4, the J call TRBJ1-5, with a tentative D call TRBD1 (5 bases). The CDR3 has 16 amino acids. V dropped 1 base and J dropped 2 bases, with 13 bases sitting between them. CDR1 SGHNT and CDR2 YYREEE come from the germline V gene (reference sequence).

The chain combines TRBV7-9 with TRBJ2-1, with 14 bases that match TRBD2. With 6 bases clipped from V and 9 bases from J, the junction kept 7 bases outside the gene matches. This CDR3 has 15 amino acids. Germline assignment: CDR1 SEHNR and CDR2 FQNEAQ (reference sequence). The CDR3 sequence: CASRPGTSGSGEQFF. As DNA, the CDR3 is TGTGCCAGCAGACCCGGGACTAGCGGGAGCGGTGAGCAGTTCTTC. Using reference TRBV7-9 and TRBJ2-1 for the parts outside the CDR3, the full variable domain is DTGVSQNPRHKITKRGQNVTFRCDPISEHNRLYWYRQTLGQGPEFLTYFQNEAQLEKSRLLSDRFSAERPKGSFSTLEIQRTEQGDSAMYLCASRPGTSGSGEQFFGPGTRLTVL.

This chain joins TRBV2 and TRBJ2-1, with a possible D match to TRBD2 (7 bases). This CDR3 is built from 14 residues. Trimming cost V 7 bases and J 9 bases, with 19 bases left between them. Germline CDR1 SNHLY, CDR2 FYNNEI. CDR3 loop: CASNWGGPKGEQFF. The CDR3, as DNA: TGTGCCAGCAACTGGGGGGGGCCCAAGGGTGAGCAGTTCTTC.

The V and J genes are TRBV6-2 or TRBV6-3 and TRBJ2-2; 8 bases fit TRBD2. Germline V lookup: CDR1 MNHEY, CDR2 SVGEGT. The CDR3 extends over 15 amino acids. V lost 2 bases to trimming and J lost 6 bases; unmatched junction nucleotides: 5. CDR3 in amino acids: CASSYPPGGAGELFF. The DNA of the CDR3 is TGTGCCAGCAGTTACCCCCCCGGGGGGGCCGGGGAGCTGTTTTTT.

The CDR3 coding sequence is TGTGCCAGCAGCTCCCCCCCCGGGACTAGCGGGATGGGGAATGAGCAGTTCTTC. Residues: CASSSPPGTSGMGNEQFF. The rearrangement links TRBV7-2 to TRBJ2-1; 13 nucleotides match TRBD2. This CDR3 contains 18 residues. Trimming took 4 bases from V and 7 from J; bases not matched to a gene: 13. Per the germline V gene, CDR1 is SGHTA and CDR2 is FQGNSA.

V usage is TRBV27 and J usage is TRBJ1-1, with D possibly matching TRBD1 (5 bases). The germline gives CDR1 MNHEY, CDR2 SMNVEV (reference sequence). The V end was cut by 7 bases, the J end by 3 bases, with 9 bases between. This CDR3 has 12 amino acids. This CDR3 reads CASKRGDTEAFF. The DNA of the CDR3 is TGTGCCAGCAAGCGGGGGGACACTGAAGCTTTCTTT.

J is TRBJ2-5 and V is TRBV5-8, with TRBD2 matching over 12 bases. This CDR3 has 15 amino acids. Per the germline V gene, CDR1 is SGHTS and CDR2 is YDEGEE. V shed 4 bases and J 2 bases; nucleotides not matched to a gene: 3. In nucleotides, the CDR3 is TGTGCCAGCAGCCCGGGACTAGCGGGTCAAGAGACCCAGTACTTC. Residues: CASSPGLAGQETQYF.

The chain joins TRBV3-1 (or the pseudogene TRBV3-2) to TRBJ2-1; 8 bases fit TRBD1. The CDR3 is made up of 16 amino acids. V shed 5 bases and J 1 base; nucleotides not matched to a gene: 7. From germline, CDR1 is LGHDT and CDR2 YNNKEL (reference sequence). CDR3 sequence: CASSRGRQGSYNEQFF. CDR3 sequence (DNA): TGTGCCAGCAGCAGGGGCCGACAGGGGTCCTACAATGAGCAGTTCTTC.

The V call is TRBV2, the J call TRBJ2-1, with 11 positions matching TRBD2. V lost 8 bases, J lost 7 bases, and 10 bases stayed unmatched. The germline CDR1 and CDR2 sequences are SNHLY and FYNNEI. CDR3 length: 15 amino acids. CDR3 sequence reads: CASGLAGLPGNEQFF. CDR3 nucleotides: TGTGCCAGCGGACTAGCGGGCCTCCCTGGAAATGAGCAGTTCTTC. Supplemented by reference TRBV2 and TRBJ2-1, the full variable domain reads EPEVTQTPSHQVTQMGQEVILRCVPISNHLYFYWYRQILGQKVEFLVSFYNNEISEKSEIFDDQFSVERPDGSNFTLKIRSTKLEDSAMYFCASGLAGLPGNEQFFGPGTRLTVL.

The chain is built from TRBV4-3 and TRBJ2-2; 7 positions agree with TRBD2. V dropped 0 bases and J dropped 4; count of bases not matched to a gene: 5. This CDR3 has 16 amino acids. Germline V lookup: CDR1 LGHNA, CDR2 YSLEER. This CDR3 is CASSQEGGSLTGELFF. Written as DNA, the CDR3 is TGCGCCAGCAGCCAAGAGGGGGGGAGCCTCACCGGGGAGCTGTTTTTT.

This chain connects TRBV10-3 to TRBJ1-2; D uncertain. Trimming removed 2 bases at V and 0 bases at J, with 10 bases between. The CDR3 has 15 residues. Germline lookup yields CDR1 ENHRY and CDR2 SYGVKD. In nucleotides, the CDR3 is TGTGCCATCAGTGAGGGGCAGCAGCCTAACTATGGCTACACCTTC. Its translation is CAISEGQQPNYGYTF.

The chain couples TRBV7-7 to TRBJ1-4; 10 nucleotides match TRBD1. The CDR3 covers 15 residues. V was clipped by 5 bases and J by 8 bases; unmatched bases: 8. From germline, CDR1 is SSHAT and CDR2 FNYEAQ (reference sequence). CDR3: CASSLGTGDGEKLFF. The CDR3 coding sequence is TGTGCCAGCAGCCTTGGGACAGGGGATGGGGAAAAACTGTTTTTT.

The chain carries TRBV4-3 and TRBJ2-7; TRBD1 agrees at 7 bases. The trim removed 4 bases at V and 3 bases at J, leaving 6 bases unmatched. This CDR3 has 14 amino acids. Germline CDR1 LGHNA, CDR2 YSLEER. The DNA of the CDR3 is TGCGCCAGCAGCCGAGAGGGGGCCGGCTACGAGCAGTACTTC. Translation gives CASSREGAGYEQYF.

This chain links TRBV27 with TRBJ1-2, with D possibly TRBD1 on 6 matching bases. The CDR3 contains 15 residues. V lost 0 bases, J lost 8 bases, and 16 bases lay in between. Per the germline V gene, CDR1 is MNHEY and CDR2 is SMNVEV (reference sequence). The CDR3 reads CASSLSPTGRGGYTF. The DNA for the CDR3 is TGTGCCAGCAGTTTATCCCCCACAGGGAGGGGGGGCTACACCTTC.

The rearrangement joins TRBV19 to TRBJ2-1; 11 bases align to TRBD2. Germline lookup yields CDR1 LNHDA and CDR2 SQIVND (reference sequence). With V trimmed by 1 base and J by 12 bases, 8 bases remained unmatched. This CDR3 is built from 15 residues. The DNA for the CDR3 is TGTGCCAGTAGTATAGGGGCTAGCGGGAGGTATGGGCAGTTCTTC. Residues: CASSIGASGRYGQFF.

The J gene is TRBJ1-1, the V gene TRBV7-9, with TRBD1 as a possible D gene (6 bases). The CDR3 runs to 13 residues. Trimming took 7 bases from V and 1 from J, leaving 10 bases between them. Germline CDR1 is SEHNR and CDR2 is FQNEAQ (reference sequence). CDR3 coding DNA: TGTGCCAGCACCGCGACAGGGAACACTGAAGCTTTCTTT. Encoded protein: CASTATGNTEAFF.

This sequence joins TRBV7-9 and TRBJ2-6; possibly TRBD1 for D (6 bases). This CDR3 spans 17 amino acids. Looked up from germline, CDR1 is SEHNR and CDR2 is FQNEAQ (reference sequence). The V end lost 4 bases, the J end lost 1 base, and 14 bases lay between the germline ends. The CDR3 DNA follows: TGTGCCAGCAGCTCACCAAGGGGGATTTCTGGGGCCAACGTCCTGACTTTC. This encodes CASSSPRGISGANVLTF. The full variable domain, completed using reference TRBV7-9 and TRBJ2-6, is DTGVSQNPRHKITKRGQNVTFRCDPISEHNRLYWYRQTLGQGPEFLTYFQNEAQLEKSRLLSDRFSAERPKGSFSTLEIQRTEQGDSAMYLCASSSPRGISGANVLTFGAGSRLTVL.

On this clone itself: The junction differs from germline at one of its ends, possibly a read error. The chain recombines TRBV4-3 with TRBJ1-2; perhaps TRBD1 as D (5 bases). CDR1 is LGHNA and CDR2 is YSLEER in the germline V gene. The CDR3 loop spans 15 amino acids. The CDR3 DNA reads as TGCGCCAGCAGCCCCTCCTGGGGGGACCCAGGGTGGCAGGCCTTC. It yields the protein CASSPSWGDPGWQAF.

J is TRBJ2-7 and V is TRBV5-1, with D perhaps TRBD1 (6 bases). Germline CDR1 SGHRS, CDR2 YFSETQ. The CDR3 has 18 residues. Trimming left V 5 bases short and J 4 bases short, with 28 bases between. CDR3 DNA: TGCGCCAGCAGGTCCCCCAACCGACAGGCAGCCGATTTTTACGAGCAGTACGTC. This encodes CASRSPNRQAADFYEQYV.

This clone was recorded only once. This sequence joins TRBV20-1 and TRBJ1-4; perhaps TRBD1 as D (5 bases). The germline V gene encodes CDR1 DFQATT and CDR2 SNEGSKA (reference sequence). CDR3 length equals 13 residues. V dropped 3 bases and J dropped 6 bases, with 11 bases sitting between them. CDR3 DNA sequence: TGCAGTGCTAGTGGGGCAGGGTATGAAAAACTGTTTTTT. Translation gives CSASGAGYEKLFF.

The chain couples TRBV6-2 or TRBV6-3 to TRBJ1-1; no reliable D call. Germline lookup yields CDR1 MNHEY and CDR2 SVGEGT. This CDR3 has 14 amino acids. Trimming removed 0 bases from V and 6 bases from J, with 11 bases in between. CDR3 sequence reads: CASSYSSNVAEAFF. The CDR3 DNA reads TGTGCCAGCAGTTACTCCTCAAATGTAGCTGAAGCTTTCTTT.

In the case of this clone: Other DNA sequences from this sample encode an identical CDR3 as well. The genes are TRBV11-2 and TRBJ1-2; no clear D gene. V lost 5 bases to trimming and J lost 3 bases, with 10 bases between them. Per germline, CDR1 SGHAT and CDR2 FQNNGV. This CDR3 is built from 13 residues. CDR3 loop: CASSPAGDYGYTF. CDR3 DNA: TGTGCCAGCAGCCCGGCGGGCGACTATGGCTACACCTTC.

The CDR3 sequence: CASSGGGHEQFF. CDR3 sequence (DNA): TGTGCCAGCAGCGGTGGAGGCCATGAGCAGTTCTTC. The chain couples TRBV9 to TRBJ2-1; D may be TRBD2 (5 bases). The V end was cut by 3 bases, the J end by 8 bases, with 9 bases between. This CDR3 is built from 12 residues. Germline V gene lookup returns CDR1 SGDLS and CDR2 YYNGEE.

The V and J genes are TRBV6-2 or TRBV6-3 and TRBJ2-2; 13 positions match TRBD2. Germline V CDR1 and CDR2: MNHEY, SVGEGT. The CDR3 contains 16 residues. V shed 5 bases, J shed 4 bases, and the junction held 4 bases outside the gene matches. The CDR3 protein is CASSPLAGGGTGELFF. The CDR3 bases are TGTGCCAGCAGTCCACTAGCGGGAGGGGGCACCGGGGAGCTGTTTTTT.

The chain links TRBV6-6 to TRBJ2-3; TRBD2 is a possible D gene (5 bases). V was cut by 2 bases and J by 5 bases, with 17 bases left in between. The CDR3 runs 16 residues. The germline V gene has CDR1 MNHNY and CDR2 SVGAGI (reference sequence). The CDR3 DNA reads TGTGCCAGCAGTTACCCCCCGTGGGGAGAGCGAGATACGCAGTATTTT. As protein: CASSYPPWGERDTQYF.